The next 12 T cell receptor beta chains were all read from a single sample in a study of vaccination and CD4 T cells after COVID-19. Antigens of these TCRs are unknown. An Oncomine TCR Beta short-read assay was used to sequence the DNA from cultured CD4+ T cells. MiXCR, run by TCRdb on the PCR reads, gives a single entry per CDR3 protein. The sample consists of 11,000 to 15,000 distinct CDR3 sequences, under 25% of them appearing once. Noted treatment: roughly 10-day PBMC culture with coronavirus spike peptide pools or control peptides (ViraFEST assay). Sequencing was performed on cultured CD4+ T cells from blood. The receptors stem from a human donor with COVID-19.

The chain joins TRBV5-1 to TRBJ2-7; tentatively, D is TRBD2 (6 bases). The CDR3 sequence is 14 residues long. The germline gives CDR1 SGHRS, CDR2 YFSETQ. V was clipped by 4 bases and J by 1 base, with 12 bases between them. The CDR3 bases are TGCGCCAGCAGCCCGGGGGTAACATCCTACGAGCAGTACTTC. Translated: CASSPGVTSYEQYF.

This clonotype occurred a few times. V is TRBV18 and J is TRBJ2-7; D ambiguous. Germline V gene lookup returns CDR1 KGHSH and CDR2 LQKENI. This CDR3 comprises 14 residues. V lost 4 bases and J 5 bases, leaving 15 bases between the germline ends. The CDR3 reads CASSRDRRSDEQYF. The CDR3 DNA sequence: TGTGCCAGCTCACGCGACCGCCGATCAGACGAGCAGTACTTC. Looking up the rest from reference TRBV18 and TRBJ2-7 gives the full variable domain: NAGVMQNPRHLVRRRGQEARLRCSPMKGHSHVYWYRQLPEEGLKFMVYLQKENIIDESGMPKERFSAEFPKEGPSILRIQQVVRGDSAAYFCASSRDRRSDEQYFGPGTRLTVT.

The chain combines TRBV7-9 with TRBJ1-4, with a possible D match to TRBD1 (6 bases). The V and J ends lost 4 bases and 8 bases respectively, with 23 bases between them. The CDR3 length is 17 residues. Germline V gives CDR1 SEHNR, CDR2 FQNEAQ (reference sequence). CDR3: CASSSLGPRGSREKLFF. CDR3 coding DNA: TGTGCCAGCAGCTCATTAGGGCCAAGGGGGTCGCGGGAAAAACTGTTTTTT.

This clonotype was seen a few times. V and J are TRBV30 and TRBJ1-2; 7 nucleotides line up with TRBD1. V lost 2 bases, J lost 7 bases, and 1 base stayed unmatched. CDR3 length: 11 amino acids. The germline V gene encodes CDR1 GTSNPN and CDR2 SVGIG (reference sequence). The CDR3 reads CAWSTGVGYTF. DNA of the CDR3: TGTGCCTGGAGTACAGGGGTTGGCTACACCTTC.

This clonotype has a handful of counts. J is TRBJ2-7 and V is TRBV7-6; 10 bases agree with TRBD2. The V gene end was trimmed by 1 base and the J gene end by 2 bases; junction bases not matched to a gene: 2. Germline CDR1 SGHVS, CDR2 FNYEAQ. This CDR3 contains 15 residues. The CDR3 loop is CASSLEAGGTYEQYF. CDR3 bases: TGTGCCAGCAGCTTAGAAGCGGGGGGGACCTACGAGCAGTACTTC.

This clonotype qualifies as medium-sized (0.01 to 0.1%). This CDR3 is CASRGGNQPQHF. The CDR3 DNA reads as TGTGCCAGTAGGGGCGGCAATCAGCCCCAGCATTTT. The rearrangement links TRBV19 to TRBJ1-5, with D uncertain. This CDR3 contains 12 residues. The germline CDR1 and CDR2 sequences are LNHDA and SQIVND (reference sequence). The ends were cut back, 6 bases at V and 2 bases at J, with 5 bases in the middle.

V usage is TRBV6-5 and J usage is TRBJ2-7; the match to TRBD1 covers 8 bases. The J segment lost 5 bases and the V segment lost 2 bases, leaving 5 bases of the junction unmatched. CDR1 and CDR2 (germline): MNHEY, SVGAGI. The CDR3 covers 14 residues. The CDR3 DNA follows: TGTGCCAGCAGTTACGGACAGGGTAGCGACGAGCAGTACTTC. Its translation: CASSYGQGSDEQYF.

This clonotype is medium-sized within its sample. The chain combines TRBV20-1 with TRBJ2-3, with TRBD1 as a possible D gene (5 bases). V was clipped by 2 bases and J by 4 bases, with 16 bases between them. The CDR3 spans 15 residues. Germline assignment: CDR1 DFQATT and CDR2 SNEGSKA (reference sequence). The CDR3 DNA reads as TGCAGTGCTAGATTCCAGGGTGGCTTGCCAGATACGCAGTATTTT. Amino acid sequence: CSARFQGGLPDTQYF.

The chain uses TRBV27 and TRBJ2-3; 8 positions agree with TRBD2. V was pared by 5 bases and J by 9 bases, with 4 bases of the junction left unmatched. The V gene's germline CDR1 is MNHEY and CDR2 SMNVEV (reference sequence). The CDR3 extends over 12 amino acids. The chain's CDR3 is CASSTGLETQYF. The CDR3 bases are TGTGCCAGCAGTACGGGACTAGAAACGCAGTATTTT.

This clonotype was detected a few times. The chain employs TRBV5-4 and TRBJ2-3, with D unresolved. Germline-derived CDR1 and CDR2 are SGHNT and YYREEE (reference sequence). Trimming stripped 1 base from V and 2 bases from J, with 5 bases between. The CDR3 totals 13 residues. The DNA of the CDR3 is TGTGCCAGCAGCTTGACAGACACAGATACGCAGTATTTT. Translated, it gives CASSLTDTDTQYF.

The chain is built from TRBV6-1 and TRBJ1-3; no clear D. The CDR3 has 14 residues. From germline, CDR1 is MNHNS and CDR2 SASEGT. V was clipped by 5 bases and J by 0 bases, with 8 bases between them. The CDR3 sequence is CASSQTHSGNTIYF. CDR3 bases: TGTGCCAGCAGTCAAACCCACTCTGGAAACACCATATATTTT.

This clonotype was seen more than once but under ten times. This chain uses TRBV19 with TRBJ1-4; D is perhaps TRBD1 (6 bases). Trimming stripped 1 base from V and 4 bases from J, with 10 bases between. Looked up from germline, CDR1 is LNHDA and CDR2 is SQIVND (reference sequence). The CDR3 is made up of 15 amino acids. The CDR3 sequence is CASSIGAGHNEKLFF. The CDR3, as DNA: TGTGCCAGTAGTATAGGGGCGGGACATAATGAAAAACTGTTTTTT.